These 25 T cell receptor beta chains were sequenced from one sample in a study of T cell changes during pregnancy in multiple sclerosis. Clones were read by immunoSEQ multiplex PCR, and TCRdb kept only the in-frame ones, dropping some. The data show just under 65,000 clones, 91% seen once. Sequences were derived from peripheral blood, sampled after pregnancy. Receptors originate from a female donor in good health, enrolled as a control in a pregnancy study.

This rearrangement joins TRBV14 to TRBJ2-2, with a weak D call TRBD1 (6 bases). V was clipped by 4 bases and J by 7 bases, with 13 bases between them. CDR3 length equals 14 residues. The V gene's germline CDR1 is SGHDN and CDR2 FVKESK. The DNA of the CDR3 is TGTGCCAGCAGCCCGGCAGGGGCCGTCGGGGAGCTGTTTTTT. It codes for CASSPAGAVGELFF.

V and J are TRBV5-6 and TRBJ2-7, with TRBD1 as a possible D gene (6 bases). The CDR3 runs 14 residues. The germline V gene has CDR1 SGHDT and CDR2 YYEEEE. With 4 bases removed from V and 3 bases from J, the gap between germline ends came to 14 bases. Here the CDR3 DNA reads TGTGCCAGCAGCAGATTGACAGGAGACTACGAGCAGTACTTC. This codes for CASSRLTGDYEQYF.

There are a few counts of this clone. This CDR3 reads CASSPPANYGYTF. The CDR3 DNA reads as TGTGCCAGCTCACCGCCGGCTAACTATGGCTACACCTTC. V usage is TRBV18 and J usage is TRBJ1-2; the D is unclear. Germline-derived CDR1 and CDR2 are KGHSH and LQKENI. This CDR3 contains 13 residues. Between the trimmed V and J ends, which lost 3 bases and 0 bases, there was a span of 5 bases.

The V and J genes are TRBV6-1 and TRBJ2-3; 7 bases align to TRBD1. Per germline, CDR1 MNHNS and CDR2 SASEGT. CDR3 length equals 15 residues. J gave up 3 bases and V 3 bases, and 6 bases lay outside the gene matches. The CDR3 reads CASSDEQGWTDTQYF. CDR3 bases: TGTGCCAGCAGTGATGAACAGGGGTGGACAGATACGCAGTATTTT.

This clone was counted a few times. The V and J genes are TRBV18 and TRBJ1-6; the match to TRBD1 covers 9 bases. Germline lookup yields CDR1 KGHSH and CDR2 LQKENI. J lost 14 bases, V lost 5 bases, and 10 bases had no gene match. There are 14 residues in the CDR3. The CDR3 coding sequence is TGTGCCAGCTCATCCGGGACAGGGAGTAGTACCCTCCACTTT. Its translation: CASSSGTGSSTLHF.

V usage is TRBV30 and J usage is TRBJ2-3; 8 nucleotides match TRBD1. CDR3 size: 15 residues. Trimming removed 1 base from V and 0 bases from J; junction bases left unmatched: 3. Germline CDR1 reads GTSNPN; CDR2 reads SVGIG (reference sequence). The DNA of the CDR3 is TGTGCCTGGAGTGCTGGACAGGGAAGCACAGATACGCAGTATTTT. Translation: CAWSAGQGSTDTQYF. The full variable domain, completed using reference TRBV30 and TRBJ2-3, is SQTIHQWPATLVQPVGSPLSLECTVEGTSNPNLYWYRQAAGRGLQLLFYSVGIGQISSEVPQNLSASRPQDRQFILSSKKLLLSDSGFYLCAWSAGQGSTDTQYFGPGTRLTVL.

The V gene is TRBV7-8, the J gene TRBJ2-2, with 7 bases matching TRBD2. The CDR3 runs to 17 residues. Germline V gene data show CDR1 as SGHVS and CDR2 as FQNEAQ. V trimming: 1 base; J trimming: 1 base; junction bases outside the gene matches: 6. The CDR3, as DNA: TGTGCCAGCAGCTTAGTGGCTAGCGGTTGGAACACCGGGGAGCTGTTTTTT. It specifies CASSLVASGWNTGELFF. The variable domain in full, with the rest retrieved from reference TRBV7-8 and TRBJ2-2, is GAGVSQSPRYKVAKRGQDVALRCDPISGHVSLFWYQQALGQGPEFLTYFQNEAQLDKSGLPSDRFFAERPEGSVSTLKIQRTQQEDSAVYLCASSLVASGWNTGELFFGEGSRLTVL.

The gene calls are TRBV5-6 and TRBJ2-3, with 9 bases identical to TRBD1. Germline CDR1 reads SGHDT; CDR2 reads YYEEEE. The CDR3 contains 17 residues. Trimming at V came to 0 bases and at J to 4 bases, leaving 9 bases not matched to a gene. CDR3 coding DNA: TGTGCCAGCAGCTTGGCGGTTCGGGACAGGGTGGCAGATACGCAGTATTTT. Encoded protein: CASSLAVRDRVADTQYF.

The gene calls are TRBV27 and TRBJ2-2, with 8 nucleotides matching TRBD2. Germline CDR1 reads MNHEY; CDR2 reads SMNVEV (reference sequence). This CDR3 has 16 amino acids. V trimming: 2 bases; J trimming: 3 bases; junction bases outside the gene matches: 5. This chain's CDR3 is CASSLAGGSYTGELFF. The CDR3 DNA reads TGTGCCAGCAGTTTAGCGGGGGGCTCCTACACCGGGGAGCTGTTTTTT.

The CDR3 bases are TGTGCCAGCAGTGAAGTCGCTTACCCAGGGGGCTACACCTTC. This translates into CASSEVAYPGGYTF. V gene TRBV2 combines with J gene TRBJ1-2, with D maybe TRBD1 (5 bases). The CDR3 has 14 residues. The V end lost 1 base, the J end lost 8 bases, and 14 bases lay between the germline ends. From germline, CDR1 is SNHLY and CDR2 FYNNEI.

The chain links TRBV19 to TRBJ1-2, with a possible D match to TRBD1 (5 bases). Germline V gene sequence: CDR1 LNHDA, CDR2 SQIVND (reference sequence). Trimming cost V 3 bases and J 4 bases, with 12 bases left between them. The CDR3 runs 14 residues. The CDR3 region is CASSIDQGGYGYTF. As DNA, the CDR3 is TGTGCCAGTAGTATCGATCAGGGAGGCTATGGCTACACCTTC.

The genes are TRBV15 and TRBJ2-7; D gene ambiguous. CDR1 is LNHNV and CDR2 is YYDKDF in the germline V gene (reference sequence). The V and J ends lost 4 bases and 0 bases respectively, with 10 bases between them. The CDR3 totals 14 residues. CDR3 in DNA: TGTGCCACCAGCATACTGCGAAGCTCCTACGAGCAGTACTTC. It specifies CATSILRSSYEQYF.

This sequence joins TRBV6-6 and TRBJ1-2; a weak D match, TRBD1 (5 bases). The germline gives CDR1 MNHNY, CDR2 SVGAGI (reference sequence). V lost 8 bases and J lost 8, with 15 bases in between. CDR3 length: 12 residues. CDR3 sequence (DNA): TGTGCCAGCTTCAGGGAGGGTGGCGGCTACACCTTC. This translates into CASFREGGGYTF.

The chain joins TRBV7-3 to TRBJ1-1, with 7 bases that match TRBD1. Germline loops: CDR1 SGHTA, CDR2 FQGTGA. The CDR3 length is 14 residues. V was pared by 2 bases and J by 4 bases, with 4 bases of the junction left unmatched. The DNA of the CDR3 is TGTGCCAGCAGCTTAGGAGGGGGCAGCACTGAAGCTTTCTTT. Encoded protein: CASSLGGGSTEAFF.

The V call is TRBV18, the J call TRBJ1-1; weak D call: TRBD1 (6 bases). V lost 6 bases and J lost 5, with 7 bases in between. Germline CDR1 KGHSH, CDR2 LQKENI. The CDR3 covers 11 residues. DNA for the CDR3: TGTGCCAGCTCTCAGGGGACTGAAGCTTTCTTT. As protein: CASSQGTEAFF.

This clone was counted only a few times. The chain has TRBV7-9 and TRBJ1-1; no definite D call. This CDR3 contains 12 residues. Trimming left V 1 base short and J 4 bases short, with 4 bases between. The germline V gene encodes CDR1 SEHNR and CDR2 FQNEAQ (reference sequence). The CDR3 nucleotides read TGTGCCAGCAGCTTAGTAGCCACTGAAGCTTTCTTT. It is translated as CASSLVATEAFF.

This chain connects TRBV29-1 to TRBJ1-2; 11 bases map to TRBD1. Per the germline V gene, CDR1 is SQVTM and CDR2 is ANQGSEA. The CDR3 runs 14 residues. V gave up 3 bases and J gave up 4 bases; unmatched junction bases: 4. The CDR3, as DNA: TGCAGCGTTGAGGGGACAGGGGGTCTCTATGGCTACACCTTC. It encodes CSVEGTGGLYGYTF.

The chain links TRBV2 to TRBJ1-4; maybe TRBD1 (5 bases). CDR1 and CDR2 (germline): SNHLY, FYNNEI. The CDR3 has 13 residues. Trimming pared 3 bases from V and 7 bases from J, leaving 9 bases between. CDR3 coding DNA: TGTGCCAGCAGTGACAGGGCCAGTGAAAAACTGTTTTTT. Residues: CASSDRASEKLFF.

This chain joins TRBV19 and TRBJ2-7; 8 bases line up with TRBD2. Germline CDR1 and CDR2: LNHDA and SQIVND (reference sequence). This CDR3 spans 14 amino acids. Trimming at V came to 6 bases and at J to 2 bases, leaving 6 bases not matched to a gene. The CDR3 bases are TGTGCCAGTAGCAATCCGGGACTAGCCTACGAGCAGTACTTC. Translated: CASSNPGLAYEQYF.

The chain uses TRBV5-4 and TRBJ2-1; 9 bases match TRBD2. The CDR3 covers 16 residues. Germline V CDR1 and CDR2: SGHNT, YYREEE (reference sequence). J lost 14 bases, V lost 3 bases, and 18 bases had no gene match. The CDR3 DNA reads TGTGCCAGCAGCTGGAAGGTGCGGGGGGGCGAAGATAGGGAGTTCTTC. Translation: CASSWKVRGGEDREFF.

The CDR3 DNA reads TGCGCCAGCAGCCAAGATAGGGGGCTTCCCCGCGAGCAGTACTTC. It codes for CASSQDRGLPREQYF. The chain uses TRBV4-3 and TRBJ2-7, with 7 nucleotides matching TRBD1. This CDR3 region has 15 residues. Germline V gene data show CDR1 as LGHNA and CDR2 as YSLEER. J gave up 6 bases and V 0 bases, and 8 bases lay outside the gene matches.

J is TRBJ1-4 and V is TRBV15, with TRBD1 identical over 11 bases. The CDR3 loop spans 16 amino acids. J gave up 8 bases and V 1 base, and 6 bases lay outside the gene matches. CDR1 LNHNV and CDR2 YYDKDF come from the germline V gene (reference sequence). CDR3 loop: CATSRGTGQGDEKLFF. DNA for the CDR3: TGTGCCACCAGCAGAGGGACGGGACAGGGGGACGAAAAACTGTTTTTT.

The rearrangement uses TRBV5-1 and TRBJ1-6; D is perhaps TRBD1 (6 bases). CDR3 size: 16 residues. Trimming pared 4 bases from V and 2 bases from J, leaving 13 bases between. Germline V lookup: CDR1 SGHRS, CDR2 YFSETQ. The DNA for the CDR3 is TGCGCCAGCAGCCTTACGGACAGTCCCTATAATTCACCCCTCCACTTT. Amino acid sequence: CASSLTDSPYNSPLHF.

The V and J genes are TRBV29-1 and TRBJ2-2; 7 bases align to TRBD1. Germline assignment: CDR1 SQVTM and CDR2 ANQGSEA. The ends lost 5 bases at V and 0 bases at J; junction bases unmatched: 6. The CDR3 has 15 amino acids. CDR3 bases: TGCAGCGTTCGGGACAGCGACGCGAACACCGGGGAGCTGTTTTTT. Protein sequence: CSVRDSDANTGELFF.

The V and J genes are TRBV19 and TRBJ1-1; possible D gene TRBD1, 6 bases. With 5 bases removed from V and 0 bases from J, the gap between germline ends came to 10 bases. From germline, CDR1 is LNHDA and CDR2 SQIVND (reference sequence). The CDR3 has 14 amino acids. CDR3 coding DNA: TGTGCCAGTAGTCAGGGGATCATGAACACTGAAGCTTTCTTT. Amino acids: CASSQGIMNTEAFF. Full variable domain (outside the CDR3, taken from reference TRBV19 and TRBJ1-1): DGGITQSPKYLFRKEGQNVTLSCEQNLNHDAMYWYRQDPGQGLRLIYYSQIVNDFQKGDIAEGYSVSREKKESFPLTVTSAQKNPTAFYLCASSQGIMNTEAFFGQGTRLTVV.